Sequencing of this TCR beta chain was carried out in a study of blood T cell repertoires in COVID-19. Turning to the study itself: COVID-19 samples from acute and convalescent phases originated in the United States, Italy and Spain. T cells, B-cell-depleted T cells, or PBMCs provided the cDNA or gDNA that served as material.

Germline lookup yields CDR1 SQVTM and CDR2 ANQGSEA. The CDR3 sequence is 16 residues long. Trimming stripped 3 bases from V and 4 bases from J, with 21 bases between. Under the authors' procedure: Reference gene primers were amplified, and this amplification served to estimate nucleated cell counts. This table comes from immunoSEQ multiplex PCR, and its TCRdb copy is limited to in-frame clones, with some not included. V and J calls and clone size are those listed in that table; D and trimming were worked out from the DNA. Of 250,000 or so clones in the sample, approximately 86% were seen once. The sequence was collected from a man aged 35 to 55 with active or convalescent COVID-19. Specimen: peripheral blood. V and J are TRBV29-1 and TRBJ1-2; perhaps TRBD1 as D (6 bases). The CDR3 nucleotides are TGCAGCGTTGAGATAGGTTGGGGGCAGGAGCGCTATGGCTACACCTTC. This codes for CSVEIGWGQERYGYTF. Drawing the rest from reference TRBV29-1 and TRBJ1-2, the complete variable domain is SAVISQKPSRDICQRGTSLTIQCQVDSQVTMMFWYRQQPGQSLTLIATANQGSEATYESGFVIDKFPISRPNLTFSTLTVSNMSPEDSSIYLCSVEIGWGQERYGYTFGSGTRLTVV.